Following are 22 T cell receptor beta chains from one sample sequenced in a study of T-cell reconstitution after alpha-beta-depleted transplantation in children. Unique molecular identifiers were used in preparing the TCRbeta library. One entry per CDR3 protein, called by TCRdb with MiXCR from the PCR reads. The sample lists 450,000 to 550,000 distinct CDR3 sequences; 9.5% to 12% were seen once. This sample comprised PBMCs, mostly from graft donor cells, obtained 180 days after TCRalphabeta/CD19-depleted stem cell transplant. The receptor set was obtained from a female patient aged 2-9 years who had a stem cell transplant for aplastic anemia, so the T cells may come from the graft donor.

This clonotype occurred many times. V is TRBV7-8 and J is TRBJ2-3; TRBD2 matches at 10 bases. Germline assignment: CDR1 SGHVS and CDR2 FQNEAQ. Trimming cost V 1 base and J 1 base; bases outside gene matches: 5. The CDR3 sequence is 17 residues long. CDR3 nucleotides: TGTGCCAGCAGCTTAGTGATAGCGGGAGGCGGCACAGATACGCAGTATTTT. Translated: CASSLVIAGGGTDTQYF.

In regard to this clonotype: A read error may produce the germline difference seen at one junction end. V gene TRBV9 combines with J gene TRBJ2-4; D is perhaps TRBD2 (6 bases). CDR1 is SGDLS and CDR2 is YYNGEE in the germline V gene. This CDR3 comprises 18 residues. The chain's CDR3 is CASSEGTLGTRAKNSQYF. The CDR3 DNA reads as TGTGCCAGCAGCGAAGGGACTTTAGGGACGAGAGCCAAAAACAGTCAGTACTTC.

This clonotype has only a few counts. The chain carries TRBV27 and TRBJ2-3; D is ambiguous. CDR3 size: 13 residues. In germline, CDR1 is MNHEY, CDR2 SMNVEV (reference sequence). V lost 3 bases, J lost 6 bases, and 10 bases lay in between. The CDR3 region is CASSFSGSDTQYF. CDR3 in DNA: TGTGCCAGCAGTTTCTCAGGATCCGATACGCAGTATTTT.

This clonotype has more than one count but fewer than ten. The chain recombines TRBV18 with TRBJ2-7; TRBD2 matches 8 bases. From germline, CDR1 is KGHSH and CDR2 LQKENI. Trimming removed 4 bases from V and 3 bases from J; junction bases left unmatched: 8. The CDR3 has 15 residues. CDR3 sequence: CASSQQPGTSYEQYF. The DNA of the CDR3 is TGTGCCAGCTCACAGCAGCCCGGGACTAGCTACGAGCAGTACTTC.

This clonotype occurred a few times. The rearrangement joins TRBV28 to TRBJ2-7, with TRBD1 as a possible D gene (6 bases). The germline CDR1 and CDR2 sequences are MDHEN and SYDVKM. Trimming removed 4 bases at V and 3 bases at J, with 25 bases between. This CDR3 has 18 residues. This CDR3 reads CASSSGSTTGSWSYEQYV. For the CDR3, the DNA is TGTGCCAGCAGTTCAGGATCAACTACAGGGTCGTGGAGCTACGAGCAGTACGTC.

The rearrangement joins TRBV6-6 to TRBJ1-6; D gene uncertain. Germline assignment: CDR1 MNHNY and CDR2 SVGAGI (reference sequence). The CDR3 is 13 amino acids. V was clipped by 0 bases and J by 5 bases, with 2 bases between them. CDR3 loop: CASSYSNNSPLHF. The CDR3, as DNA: TGTGCCAGCAGTTACTCGAATAATTCACCCCTCCACTTT.

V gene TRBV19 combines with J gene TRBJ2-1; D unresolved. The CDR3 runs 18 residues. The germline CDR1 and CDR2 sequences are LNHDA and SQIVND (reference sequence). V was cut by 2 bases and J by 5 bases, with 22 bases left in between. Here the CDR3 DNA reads TGTGCCAGTAGTATACTTCGGCCAGGCAATTCAATGGACAATGAGCAGTTCTTC. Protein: CASSILRPGNSMDNEQFF.

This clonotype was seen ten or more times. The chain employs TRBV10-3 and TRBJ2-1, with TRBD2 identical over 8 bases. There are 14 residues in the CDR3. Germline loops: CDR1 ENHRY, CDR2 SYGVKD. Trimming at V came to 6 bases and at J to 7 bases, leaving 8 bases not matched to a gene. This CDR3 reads CAISLREGGNEQFF. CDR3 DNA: TGTGCCATCAGCCTACGGGAGGGCGGGAATGAGCAGTTCTTC.

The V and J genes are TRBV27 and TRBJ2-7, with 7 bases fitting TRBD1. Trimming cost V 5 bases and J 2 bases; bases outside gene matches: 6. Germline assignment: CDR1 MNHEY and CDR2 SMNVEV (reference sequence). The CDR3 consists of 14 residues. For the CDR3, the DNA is TGTGCCAGCAGTCTGACAGGGAGTACCTACGAGCAGTACTTC. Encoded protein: CASSLTGSTYEQYF.

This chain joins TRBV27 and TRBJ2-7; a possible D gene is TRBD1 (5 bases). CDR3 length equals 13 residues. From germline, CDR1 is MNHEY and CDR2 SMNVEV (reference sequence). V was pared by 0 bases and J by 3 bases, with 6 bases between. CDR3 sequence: CASSLSQGYEQYV. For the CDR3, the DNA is TGTGCCAGCAGTTTATCGCAGGGCTACGAGCAGTACGTC.

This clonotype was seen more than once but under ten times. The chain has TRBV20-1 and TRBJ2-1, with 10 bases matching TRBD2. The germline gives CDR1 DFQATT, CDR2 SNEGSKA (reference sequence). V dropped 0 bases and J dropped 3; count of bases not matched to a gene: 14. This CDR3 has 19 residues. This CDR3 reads CSAREAVLAGLLFYNEQFF. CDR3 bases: TGCAGTGCTAGAGAGGCTGTACTAGCGGGGTTGCTTTTCTACAATGAGCAGTTCTTC.

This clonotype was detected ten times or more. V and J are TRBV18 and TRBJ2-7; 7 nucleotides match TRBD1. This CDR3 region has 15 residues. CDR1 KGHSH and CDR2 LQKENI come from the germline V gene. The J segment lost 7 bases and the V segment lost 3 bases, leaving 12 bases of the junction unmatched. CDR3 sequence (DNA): TGTGCCAGCTCACCGTTCGCCCCACAGGGGCAAGAGCAGTACTTC. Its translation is CASSPFAPQGQEQYF.

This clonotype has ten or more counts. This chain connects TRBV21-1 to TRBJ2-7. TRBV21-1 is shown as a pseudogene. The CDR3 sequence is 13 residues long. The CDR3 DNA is TGTGCCAGCAGCAAAGGCAAGGCCTACGAGCAGTACGTC. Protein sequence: CASSKGKAYEQYV.

This CDR3 reads CSANPDRGTNQPQHF. The CDR3 DNA reads as TGCAGTGCTAATCCGGACAGGGGTACCAATCAGCCCCAGCATTTT. The chain recombines TRBV20-1 with TRBJ1-5; 9 bases are shared with TRBD1. Germline CDR1 DFQATT, CDR2 SNEGSKA (reference sequence). V shed 4 bases and J 3 bases; nucleotides not matched to a gene: 7. The CDR3 covers 15 residues.

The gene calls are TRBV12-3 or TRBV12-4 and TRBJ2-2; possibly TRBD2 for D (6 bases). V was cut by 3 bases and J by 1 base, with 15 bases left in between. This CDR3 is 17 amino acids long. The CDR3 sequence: CASSFSGSGQNTGELFF. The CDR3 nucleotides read TGTGCCAGCAGTTTTTCTGGGAGCGGGCAGAACACCGGGGAGCTGTTTTTT.

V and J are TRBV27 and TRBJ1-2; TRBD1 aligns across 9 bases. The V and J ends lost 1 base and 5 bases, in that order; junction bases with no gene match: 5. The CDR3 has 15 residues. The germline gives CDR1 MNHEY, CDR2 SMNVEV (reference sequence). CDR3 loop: CASSLCGTGRYGYTF. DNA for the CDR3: TGTGCCAGCAGTTTATGCGGGACAGGGCGTTATGGCTACACCTTC.

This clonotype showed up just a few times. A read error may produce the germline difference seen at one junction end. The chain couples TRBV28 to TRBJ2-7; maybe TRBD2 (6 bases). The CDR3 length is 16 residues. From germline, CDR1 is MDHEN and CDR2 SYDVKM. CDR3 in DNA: TGTGCCACCAGTTTCCCTTTTAGCGGTCCTTCCTACGAGCAGTACTTC. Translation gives CATSFPFSGPSYEQYF.

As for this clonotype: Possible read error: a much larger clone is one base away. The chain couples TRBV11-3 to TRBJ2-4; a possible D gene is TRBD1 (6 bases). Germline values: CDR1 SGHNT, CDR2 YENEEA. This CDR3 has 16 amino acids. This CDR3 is CASSLSMGQIKNSQYF. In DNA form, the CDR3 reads TGTGCCAGCAGCTTATCGATGGGACAAATAAAAAACAGTCAGTACTTC.

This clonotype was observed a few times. This chain's CDR3 is CASSLIHREGNTIYF. CDR3 in DNA: TGTGCCAGCAGCTTAATTCACAGGGAGGGAAACACCATATATTTT. J is TRBJ1-3 and V is TRBV7-6; a possible D gene is TRBD1 (6 bases). Trimming stripped 2 bases from V and 4 bases from J, with 12 bases between. The CDR3 has 15 residues. In germline, CDR1 is SGHVS, CDR2 FNYEAQ.

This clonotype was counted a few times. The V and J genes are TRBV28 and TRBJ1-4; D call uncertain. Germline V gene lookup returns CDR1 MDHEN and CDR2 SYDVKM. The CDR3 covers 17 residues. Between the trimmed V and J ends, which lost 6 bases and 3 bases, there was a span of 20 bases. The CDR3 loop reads CASSLPTVAVPNEKLFF. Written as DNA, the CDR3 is TGTGCCAGCAGCCTTCCCACCGTGGCGGTTCCTAATGAAAAACTGTTTTTT.

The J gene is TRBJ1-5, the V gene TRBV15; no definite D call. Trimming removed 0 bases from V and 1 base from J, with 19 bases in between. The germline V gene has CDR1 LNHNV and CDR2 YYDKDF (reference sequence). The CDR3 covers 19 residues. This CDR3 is CATSRDPWAEVRSNQPQHF. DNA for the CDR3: TGTGCCACCAGCAGAGATCCGTGGGCGGAAGTACGGAGCAATCAGCCCCAGCATTTT.

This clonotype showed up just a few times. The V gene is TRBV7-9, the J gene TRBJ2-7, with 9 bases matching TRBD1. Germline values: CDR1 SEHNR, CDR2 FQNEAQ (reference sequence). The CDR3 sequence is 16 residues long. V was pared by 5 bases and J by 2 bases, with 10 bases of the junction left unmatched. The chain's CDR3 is CASSHTGQGSPYEQYF. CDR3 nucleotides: TGTGCCAGCAGCCACACGGGACAGGGAAGCCCCTACGAGCAGTACTTC.